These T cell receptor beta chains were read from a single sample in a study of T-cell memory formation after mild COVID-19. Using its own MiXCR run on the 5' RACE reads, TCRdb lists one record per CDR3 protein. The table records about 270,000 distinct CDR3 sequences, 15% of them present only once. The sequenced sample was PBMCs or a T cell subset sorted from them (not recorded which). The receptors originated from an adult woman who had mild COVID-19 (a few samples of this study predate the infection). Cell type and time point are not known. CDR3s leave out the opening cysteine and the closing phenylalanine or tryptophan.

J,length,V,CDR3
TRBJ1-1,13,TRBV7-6,ASSHPLRGAAEAF
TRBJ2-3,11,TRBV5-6,ASSRRAQDTQY
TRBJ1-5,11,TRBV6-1,ATWGQVNQPQH
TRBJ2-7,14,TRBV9,ASSPLDSRGPYEQY
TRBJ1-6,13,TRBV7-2,ASSLGVRVASPLH
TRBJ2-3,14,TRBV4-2,ASSQDPSGHTDTQY
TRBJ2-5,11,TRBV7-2,ASSFSRVETQY
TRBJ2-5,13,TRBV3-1,ASSTLAGGGETQY
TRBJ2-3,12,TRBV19,ASSAGTGPDTQY
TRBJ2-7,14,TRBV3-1,ASSQGTLTVGYEQY
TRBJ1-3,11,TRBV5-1,ASSSGQGNTIY
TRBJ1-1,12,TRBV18,ASSGRLQNTEAF
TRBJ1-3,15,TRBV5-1,ASSFEPGDFSGNTIY
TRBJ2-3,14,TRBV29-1,SAAGTEGSAPDTQY
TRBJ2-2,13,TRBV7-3,ASSLAGKRSGELF
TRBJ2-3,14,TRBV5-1,ASSAGKMGVTDTQY
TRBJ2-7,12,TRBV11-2,ASKGPGLRYEQY
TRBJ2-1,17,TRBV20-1,SARSIAGGPVSSYNEQF
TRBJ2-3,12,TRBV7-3,ASSLRQSTDTQY
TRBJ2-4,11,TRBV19,ASRHDRRNIQY
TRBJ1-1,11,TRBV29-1,SAGRDTNTEAF
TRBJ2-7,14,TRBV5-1,ASSSARTAQSYEQY
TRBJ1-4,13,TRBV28,ASSLAGTGFEKLF
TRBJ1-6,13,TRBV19,ASSTLRQDNSPLN
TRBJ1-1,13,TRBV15,ATSRDLQRNTEAF
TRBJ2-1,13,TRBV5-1,ASSLGRTSGLEQF
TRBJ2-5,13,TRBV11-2,ASSRGTSPKETQY
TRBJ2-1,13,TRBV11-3,ASSLRPGAVHEQF
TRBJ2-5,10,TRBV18,ASSPYQETQY
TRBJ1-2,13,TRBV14,ASSLWTGDNYGYT
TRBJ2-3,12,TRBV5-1,ASSRVDSTDTQY
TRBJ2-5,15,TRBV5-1,ASSSHLGLAAWETQY
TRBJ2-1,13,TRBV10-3,AISGASGGLNEQF
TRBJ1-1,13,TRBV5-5,ASSPSRGYNTEAF
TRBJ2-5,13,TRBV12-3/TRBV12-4,ASSSRPRRRETQY
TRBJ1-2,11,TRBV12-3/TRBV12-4,ASSSGTNYGYT
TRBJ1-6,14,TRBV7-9,ASSLGQGFYNSPLH
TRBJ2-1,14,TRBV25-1,ASSERTSGGFGEQF
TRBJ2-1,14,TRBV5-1,ASSLAGAGGLGEQF
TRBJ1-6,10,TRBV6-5,ASSSVGSPLH
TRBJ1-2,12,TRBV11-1,ASRADGLRRGYT